The 29 T cell receptor beta chains presented below share a single source sample, sequenced in a study of Ad26.COV2.S vaccination and SARS-CoV-2 variants. This table comes from immunoSEQ multiplex PCR, and its TCRdb copy is limited to in-frame clones, with some not included. The sample includes around 300,000 clones, roughly nine tenths of them seen just once. Treatment in this sample: some 20 received Ad26.COV2.S at low or high dose, single or two shots; roughly five received placebo; per-sample allocation not given. Following the first vaccine or placebo injection, samples were taken on day 63. The sequencing here drew on peripheral blood, taken in a trial of Ad26.COV2.S vaccine versus placebo. The origin of the receptors is a person between 18 and 60 years old who received the Ad26.COV2.S COVID-19 vaccine or a placebo.

The genes are TRBV12-3 or TRBV12-4 and TRBJ2-1; D is uncertain. With 6 bases removed from V and 11 bases from J, the gap between germline ends came to 11 bases. This CDR3 region has 11 residues. CDR3 DNA sequence: TGTGCCAGCAGAGAGACGAGGCAGCAGTTCTTC. Translating gives CASRETRQQFF.

V and J are TRBV11-3 and TRBJ2-5, with 14 bases that match TRBD2. The CDR3 sequence is 16 residues long. V was clipped by 2 bases and J by 5 bases; unmatched bases: 4. Germline V gene sequence: CDR1 SGHNT, CDR2 YENEEA. CDR3 in amino acids: CASSLRLAGGRETQYF. The CDR3, as DNA: TGTGCCAGCAGCTTAAGACTAGCGGGAGGGAGGGAGACCCAGTACTTC.

The chain uses TRBV2 and TRBJ1-5, with D uncertain. Germline V CDR1 and CDR2: SNHLY, FYNNEI. V was clipped by 7 bases and J by 3 bases, with 10 bases between them. The CDR3 spans 13 residues. CDR3 residues: CASTIQFNQPQHF. The CDR3 DNA follows: TGTGCCAGCACGATTCAGTTCAATCAGCCCCAGCATTTT.

This chain joins TRBV28 and TRBJ1-4; D ambiguous. Trimming shortened V by 7 bases and J by 8 bases, and 8 bases separated the two germline ends. Germline CDR1 and CDR2: MDHEN and SYDVKM. CDR3 length: 11 amino acids. The chain's CDR3 is CASKLNEKLFF. The CDR3 DNA reads TGTGCCAGCAAGCTTAACGAAAAACTGTTTTTT.

The rearrangement uses TRBV15 and TRBJ2-4; the D is unclear. The V end lost 1 base, the J end lost 0 bases, and 10 bases lay between the germline ends. Germline V gene sequence: CDR1 LNHNV, CDR2 YYDKDF (reference sequence). This CDR3 spans 16 amino acids. The CDR3 region has the DNA TGTGCCACCAGCAGAGGTATCCCGGTAGCCAAAAACATTCAGTACTTC. Amino acid sequence: CATSRGIPVAKNIQYF.

The chain couples TRBV19 to TRBJ2-7, with 7 positions matching TRBD1. The CDR3 spans 15 residues. J lost 1 base, V lost 5 bases, and 8 bases had no gene match. The germline CDR1 and CDR2 sequences are LNHDA and SQIVND (reference sequence). The CDR3 spells CASSRTGVQSYEQYF. The DNA for the CDR3 is TGTGCCAGTAGTCGCACAGGGGTCCAGTCCTACGAGCAGTACTTC. Together with reference TRBV19 and TRBJ2-7, the CDR3 gives the full variable domain: DGGITQSPKYLFRKEGQNVTLSCEQNLNHDAMYWYRQDPGQGLRLIYYSQIVNDFQKGDIAEGYSVSREKKESFPLTVTSAQKNPTAFYLCASSRTGVQSYEQYFGPGTRLTVT.

This clone occurred a few times. V is TRBV18 and J is TRBJ1-1; 7 nucleotides line up with TRBD1. V dropped 5 bases and J dropped 7; count of bases not matched to a gene: 10. This CDR3 has 14 amino acids. CDR1 and CDR2 (germline): KGHSH, LQKENI. CDR3 nucleotide sequence: TGTGCCAGCTCATCGACAGGGAAGGGCAGTGAAGCTTTCTTT. Amino acids: CASSSTGKGSEAFF.

This chain uses TRBV6-6 with TRBJ2-7; 7 bases match TRBD1. This CDR3 spans 14 amino acids. The V gene end was trimmed by 2 bases and the J gene end by 3 bases; junction bases not matched to a gene: 4. The germline V gene encodes CDR1 MNHNY and CDR2 SVGAGI (reference sequence). CDR3 DNA: TGTGCCAGCAGTTACGGGGACAGAGTCTACGAGCAGTACTTC. Translation: CASSYGDRVYEQYF.

V is TRBV6-5 and J is TRBJ1-5; D is unresolved. CDR3 size: 12 residues. The germline V gene encodes CDR1 MNHEY and CDR2 SVGAGI. Trimming pared 5 bases from V and 7 bases from J, leaving 9 bases between. The CDR3 here is CASSHPRQPQHF. CDR3 nucleotides: TGTGCCAGCAGTCACCCCAGGCAGCCCCAGCATTTT.

The chain couples TRBV2 to TRBJ2-3; 7 positions match TRBD2. Germline V gives CDR1 SNHLY, CDR2 FYNNEI. V shed 11 bases, J shed 1 base, and the junction held 9 bases outside the gene matches. The CDR3 spans 14 residues. The CDR3 spells CARATSRGTDTQYF. The CDR3 bases are TGTGCCCGGGCGACTAGCAGGGGCACAGATACGCAGTATTTT.

The chain employs TRBV19 and TRBJ1-6; D gene ambiguous. V lost 0 bases to trimming and J lost 9 bases, with 6 bases between them. The CDR3 has 13 residues. Germline assignment: CDR1 LNHDA and CDR2 SQIVND (reference sequence). The CDR3 DNA follows: TGTGCCAGTAGTATAGATGTATCTTCACCCCTCCACTTT. Translating it yields CASSIDVSSPLHF.

This clone was recorded once. The V gene is TRBV30, the J gene TRBJ1-5; perhaps TRBD1 as D (5 bases). Deletions cut 1 base from V and 3 bases from J, with 10 bases between. CDR1 GTSNPN and CDR2 SVGIG come from the germline V gene (reference sequence). CDR3 length: 14 residues. The CDR3 reads CAWSEGTLNQPQHF. CDR3 coding DNA: TGTGCCTGGAGTGAAGGGACCCTCAATCAGCCCCAGCATTTT. Full variable domain (outside the CDR3, taken from reference TRBV30 and TRBJ1-5): SQTIHQWPATLVQPVGSPLSLECTVEGTSNPNLYWYRQAAGRGLQLLFYSVGIGQISSEVPQNLSASRPQDRQFILSSKKLLLSDSGFYLCAWSEGTLNQPQHFGDGTRLSIL.

DNA of the CDR3: TGTGCCAGCAGCCCGAGGACAGGGGAGACCCAGTACTTC. It encodes CASSPRTGETQYF. This chain uses TRBV7-9 with TRBJ2-5; 8 bases align to TRBD1. The ends lost 5 bases at V and 5 bases at J; junction bases unmatched: 4. The CDR3 extends over 13 amino acids. Per the germline V gene, CDR1 is SEHNR and CDR2 is FQNEAQ (reference sequence).

This clone appeared once. The rearrangement joins TRBV5-1 to TRBJ2-7; 9 bases match TRBD1. The CDR3 totals 17 residues. Germline V gene data show CDR1 as SGHRS and CDR2 as YFSETQ. Unmatched junction bases numbered 10, after V lost 0 bases and J lost 3 bases. The chain's CDR3 is CASSLETGGIVDYEQYF. The CDR3 bases are TGCGCCAGCAGCTTGGAAACAGGGGGCATAGTAGACTACGAGCAGTACTTC.

This chain joins TRBV28 and TRBJ2-3; 9 bases align to TRBD2. The junction had 4 bases not matched to a gene; V was cut back by 5 bases and J by 4 bases. The CDR3 length is 14 residues. Germline V gene lookup returns CDR1 MDHEN and CDR2 SYDVKM. The CDR3 loop reads CASSVSGSPDTQYF. Written as DNA, the CDR3 is TGTGCCAGCAGTGTTAGCGGGAGTCCAGATACGCAGTATTTT.

The chain carries TRBV28 and TRBJ2-1; 10 bases line up with TRBD1. Trimming took 10 bases from V and 9 from J; bases not matched to a gene: 15. The CDR3 is 15 residues long. Germline CDR1 MDHEN, CDR2 SYDVKM. CDR3 sequence: CATRPGQGMISEQFF. The DNA for the CDR3 is TGTGCCACGAGACCGGGACAGGGGATGATTAGTGAGCAGTTCTTC.

The chain recombines TRBV6-2 or TRBV6-3 with TRBJ1-1; the D gene is possibly TRBD1 (6 bases). Germline V gene data show CDR1 as MNHEY and CDR2 as SVGEGT. With 6 bases removed from V and 0 bases from J, the gap between germline ends came to 17 bases. This CDR3 is built from 16 residues. CDR3 in DNA: TGTGCCAGCAGCCCCGCAAGAGGGGGTATGAACACTGAAGCTTTCTTT. Translated: CASSPARGGMNTEAFF.

This clone was detected only once. V and J are TRBV5-8 and TRBJ2-1; D unresolved. The CDR3 is 13 residues long. Trimming left V 6 bases short and J 5 bases short, with 12 bases between. Germline lookup yields CDR1 SGHTS and CDR2 YDEGEE. CDR3 bases: TGTGCCAGCAACCAAGACACCCACAATGAGCAGTTCTTC. This sequence encodes CASNQDTHNEQFF.

The chain couples TRBV19 to TRBJ2-1; D is undetermined. The CDR3 has 13 residues. The germline V gene has CDR1 LNHDA and CDR2 SQIVND (reference sequence). The germline V and J ends were trimmed by 5 bases and 5 bases, with 10 bases remaining between them. The CDR3 DNA sequence: TGTGCCAGTAGTGCTCAGGCGAACAATGAGCAGTTCTTC. Its protein is CASSAQANNEQFF.

CDR3 residues: CASSWGTVSNQPQHF. The CDR3 bases are TGCGCCAGCAGCTGGGGGACAGTTAGCAATCAGCCCCAGCATTTT. J is TRBJ1-5 and V is TRBV5-1; 7 positions match TRBD1. The length of the CDR3 is 15 residues. Germline trimming cut 3 bases from V and 0 bases from J; bases unmatched to any gene: 3. CDR1 is SGHRS, CDR2 YFSETQ, per germline.

The chain joins TRBV11-1 to TRBJ2-2; the D is unclear. Germline CDR1 reads SGHAT; CDR2 reads FQDESV (reference sequence). The V end lost 5 bases, the J end lost 9 bases, and 16 bases lay between the germline ends. The CDR3 has 14 residues. CDR3 bases: TGTGCCAGCAGCCTAATTACGGCAGGCCGGGAGCTGTTTTTT. Translated, it gives CASSLITAGRELFF. The full variable domain, rest sourced from reference TRBV11-1 and TRBJ2-2, is EAEVAQSPRYKITEKSQAVAFWCDPISGHATLYWYRQILGQGPELLVQFQDESVVDDSQLPKDRFSAERLKGVDSTLKIQPAELGDSAMYLCASSLITAGRELFFGEGSRLTVL.

The V and J genes are TRBV18 and TRBJ2-4; D is perhaps TRBD1 (5 bases). The CDR3 spans 16 residues. Germline values: CDR1 KGHSH, CDR2 LQKENI. V was shortened by 2 bases and J by 1 base, with 12 bases between the two germline ends. CDR3: CASSPMTVRAKNIQYF. CDR3 coding DNA: TGTGCCAGCTCACCAATGACAGTCCGGGCCAAAAACATTCAGTACTTC.

For this clone: The germline gene is not matched at one end of the junction; a read error may be the cause. V usage is TRBV7-3 and J usage is TRBJ1-1; D not resolved. CDR3 length equals 14 residues. In germline, CDR1 is SGHTA, CDR2 FQGTGA. The CDR3 region is CASSPASYNSEAFF. The CDR3 nucleotides are TGTGCCAGCAGCCCGGCTTCTTATAACAGTGAAGCTTTCTTT.

V gene TRBV3-1 (or the pseudogene TRBV3-2) combines with J gene TRBJ2-2, with no clear D. CDR1 is LGHDT and CDR2 is YNNKEL in the germline V gene (reference sequence). Trimming took off 0 bases at V and 12 bases at J, with 14 bases between the two ends. The CDR3 is 14 amino acids. In DNA, the CDR3 is TGTGCCAGCAGCCAAGACCGACCCCCACGAAAGCTGTTTTTT. This codes for CASSQDRPPRKLFF.

The genes are TRBV27 and TRBJ2-7; 7 bases match TRBD1. The CDR3 totals 13 residues. V gave up 8 bases and J gave up 3 bases; unmatched junction bases: 7. Per the germline V gene, CDR1 is MNHEY and CDR2 is SMNVEV (reference sequence). DNA for the CDR3: TGTGCCAGCGCGTACGGGACAGACTACGAGCAGTACTTC. It translates to CASAYGTDYEQYF.

The chain recombines TRBV7-2 with TRBJ2-6; unclear D gene. The CDR3 is made up of 19 amino acids. CDR1 is SGHTA, CDR2 FQGNSA, per germline. Trimming took 1 base from V and 0 from J, leaving 16 bases between them. In DNA, the CDR3 is TGTGCCAGCAGCTTAGTATCCGGACGAGTAAGCTCTGGGGCCAACGTCCTGACTTTC. The encoded protein is CASSLVSGRVSSGANVLTF.

The V and J genes are TRBV11-3 and TRBJ2-7; no firm D call. CDR3 length: 13 residues. The V end lost 3 bases, the J end lost 2 bases, and 8 bases lay between the germline ends. Germline loops: CDR1 SGHNT, CDR2 YENEEA. The DNA of the CDR3 is TGTGCCAGCAGCTTCGACGGAGCCTACGAGCAGTACTTC. It is translated as CASSFDGAYEQYF.

This clone was seen once. This sequence joins TRBV7-3 and TRBJ1-1; D possibly corresponds to TRBD1 (5 bases). Between the trimmed V and J ends, which lost 5 bases and 7 bases, there was a span of 26 bases. The CDR3 spans 17 residues. CDR1 is SGHTA and CDR2 is FQGTGA in the germline V gene. The CDR3 loop reads CASSPILPGVGHYEAFF. The CDR3 DNA is TGTGCCAGCAGCCCGATATTACCGGGGGTTGGCCATTATGAAGCTTTCTTT.

J is TRBJ2-7 and V is TRBV25-1; no clear D gene. Per the germline V gene, CDR1 is MGHDK and CDR2 is SYGVNS. CDR3 length equals 12 residues. V was clipped by 10 bases and J by 0 bases, with 10 bases between them. The CDR3 sequence is CATVAGSYEQYF. CDR3 DNA sequence: TGTGCCACCGTCGCAGGCTCCTACGAGCAGTACTTC.